The 3 T cell receptor beta chains reported below all come from one sample, sequenced in a study of blood T cell repertoires in COVID-19 (dated by TCRdb to 2018 to 2020). Receptor libraries were prepared by the immunoSEQ multiplex PCR assay. The immuneACCESS repertoire file appears here via TCRdb, limited to in-frame rearrangements. These files lack a portion of the clones; in checked studies, under half of the deficit traces to unresolved V genes, and the cause of the others is not known. Recorded for this sample are fewer than 350,000 clones; more than 70% of them occurred a single time. About 8% of the sample is taken by the ten largest. The sequenced material came from peripheral blood. All receptors come from a woman aged 45 to 65 who had recovered from COVID-19.

The V gene is TRBV7-9, the J gene TRBJ2-5; TRBD1 aligns across 8 bases. The CDR3 runs 14 residues. Germline CDR1 and CDR2: SEHNR and FQNEAQ (reference sequence). Trimming took 9 bases from V and 4 from J; bases not matched to a gene: 10. The CDR3 sequence: CASDGQGEGETQYF. DNA of the CDR3: TGTGCCAGTGACGGACAGGGAGAAGGAGAGACCCAGTACTTC.

The gene calls are TRBV7-2 and TRBJ2-3; 7 bases match TRBD1. CDR1 SGHTA and CDR2 FQGNSA come from the germline V gene. The CDR3 runs 14 residues. The V gene end was trimmed by 5 bases and the J gene end by 5 bases; junction bases not matched to a gene: 7. CDR3: CASSPDRLGDTQYF. CDR3 nucleotides: TGTGCCAGCAGCCCGGACAGGCTGGGAGATACGCAGTATTTT.

This chain uses TRBV6-5 with TRBJ1-1, with TRBD1 as a possible D gene (6 bases). With 6 bases removed from V and 1 base from J, the gap between germline ends came to 15 bases. The CDR3 runs 15 residues. The germline V gene has CDR1 MNHEY and CDR2 SVGAGI. DNA for the CDR3: TGTGCCAGCAGGCTGGGGACACTCCAGAACACTGAAGCTTTCTTT. Translated: CASRLGTLQNTEAFF.